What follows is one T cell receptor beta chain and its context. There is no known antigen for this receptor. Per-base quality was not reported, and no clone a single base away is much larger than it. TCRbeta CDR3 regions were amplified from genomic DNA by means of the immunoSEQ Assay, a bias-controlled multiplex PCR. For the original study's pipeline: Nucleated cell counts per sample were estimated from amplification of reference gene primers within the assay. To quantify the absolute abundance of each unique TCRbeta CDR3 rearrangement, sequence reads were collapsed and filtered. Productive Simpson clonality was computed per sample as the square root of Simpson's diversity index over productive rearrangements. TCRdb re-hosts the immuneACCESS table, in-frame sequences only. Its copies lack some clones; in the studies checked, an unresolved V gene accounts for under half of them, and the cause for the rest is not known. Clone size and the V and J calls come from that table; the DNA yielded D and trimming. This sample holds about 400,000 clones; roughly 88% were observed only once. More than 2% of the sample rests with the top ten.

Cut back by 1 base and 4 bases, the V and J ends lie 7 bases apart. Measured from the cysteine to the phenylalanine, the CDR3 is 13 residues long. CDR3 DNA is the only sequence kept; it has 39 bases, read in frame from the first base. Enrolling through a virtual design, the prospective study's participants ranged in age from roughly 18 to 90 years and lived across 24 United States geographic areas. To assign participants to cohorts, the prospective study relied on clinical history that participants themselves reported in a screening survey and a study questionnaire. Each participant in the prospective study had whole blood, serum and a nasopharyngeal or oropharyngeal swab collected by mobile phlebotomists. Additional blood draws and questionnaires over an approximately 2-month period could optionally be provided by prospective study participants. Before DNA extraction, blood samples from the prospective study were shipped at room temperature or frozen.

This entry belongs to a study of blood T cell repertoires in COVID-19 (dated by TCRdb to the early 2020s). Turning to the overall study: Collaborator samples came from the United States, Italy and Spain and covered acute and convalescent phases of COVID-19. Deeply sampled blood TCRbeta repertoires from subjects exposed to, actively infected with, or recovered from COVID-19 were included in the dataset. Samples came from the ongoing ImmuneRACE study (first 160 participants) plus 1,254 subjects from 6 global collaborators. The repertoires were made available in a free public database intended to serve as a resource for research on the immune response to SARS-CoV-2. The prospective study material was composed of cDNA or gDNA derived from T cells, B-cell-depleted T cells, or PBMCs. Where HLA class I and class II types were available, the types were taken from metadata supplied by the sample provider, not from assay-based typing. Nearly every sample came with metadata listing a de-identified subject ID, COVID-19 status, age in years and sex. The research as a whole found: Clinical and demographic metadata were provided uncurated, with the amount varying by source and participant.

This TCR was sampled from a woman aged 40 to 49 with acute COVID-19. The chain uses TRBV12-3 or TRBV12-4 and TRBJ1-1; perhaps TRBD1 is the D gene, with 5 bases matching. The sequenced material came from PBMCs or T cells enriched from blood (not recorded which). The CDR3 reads CASSLDRSTEAFF. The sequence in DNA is TGTGCCAGCAGTTTAGACAGGTCCACTGAAGCTTTCTTT.